The next 31 T cell receptor beta chains were all read from a single sample in a study of identical twins (dated by TCRdb to about 2016). The protocol used for the library was 5' RACE. Instrument used: Illumina HiSeq 2000. The public reads were reprocessed in TCRdb via fastp at Q25 and MiXCR, keeping in-frame beta chains. Duplicate CDR3 protein sequences are folded into a single record with the most common DNA and genes. This sample holds roughly 470,000 distinct CDR3 sequences; approximately 14% were observed only once. Of the sample, around 0.98% is held by the ten largest clones. This sample also appeared in a second study, on yellow fever vaccine responses in identical twins.

The sequenced sample consisted of CD4+ T cells sorted from blood. These TCRs come from a woman younger than 35 in good health.

This clonotype has more than one count but fewer than ten. The genes are TRBV12-3 or TRBV12-4 and TRBJ2-2; D possibly matches TRBD1 or TRBD2 (7 bases each). The V gene lost 5 bases and the J gene lost 6 bases, with 19 bases spanning the gap. There are 16 residues in the CDR3. As DNA, the CDR3 is TGTGCCAGCAGTGCCCCACCTGGGAGGGGGCCCGGGGAGCTGTTTTTT. Amino acid sequence: CASSAPPGRGPGELFF.

The chain is built from TRBV3-1 and TRBJ2-3; D is undetermined. Per germline, CDR1 LGHDT and CDR2 YNNKEL (reference sequence). The CDR3 consists of 17 residues. V lost 0 bases and J 1 base, leaving 14 bases between the germline ends. CDR3 DNA: TGTGCCAGCAGCCAAGATTGGCGGAACCCGGGCACAGATACGCAGTATTTT. Its translation is CASSQDWRNPGTDTQYF.

The chain joins TRBV5-1 to TRBJ2-2; 7 nucleotides match TRBD1. This CDR3 is 16 amino acids long. Germline V gene sequence: CDR1 SGHRS, CDR2 YFSETQ. V lost 6 bases, J lost 1 base, and 9 bases stayed unmatched. The CDR3, as DNA: TGCGCCAGCACCCGAGTAGGGACAGTGAACACCGGGGAGCTGTTTTTT. It encodes CASTRVGTVNTGELFF.

Only a few counts were recorded for this clonotype. The V call is TRBV12-3 or TRBV12-4, the J call TRBJ2-2; D ambiguous. This CDR3 region has 11 residues. Trimming shortened V by 8 bases and J by 8 bases, and 9 bases separated the two germline ends. The CDR3 DNA follows: TGTGCCAGCGGGTACTCTGGGGAGCTGTTTTTT. Translation gives CASGYSGELFF.

This clonotype was seen ten or more times. The chain joins TRBV3-1 to TRBJ1-1; D unresolved. Per germline, CDR1 LGHDT and CDR2 YNNKEL (reference sequence). The CDR3 loop spans 12 amino acids. V lost 1 base and J lost 5, with 5 bases in between. In nucleotides, the CDR3 is TGTGCCAGCAGCCAAGCGGGGACTGAAGCTTTCTTT. Translating it yields CASSQAGTEAFF.

In its sample, this clonotype was seen many times. V usage is TRBV24-1 and J usage is TRBJ1-5; maybe TRBD1 (5 bases). This CDR3 comprises 14 residues. Trimming removed 5 bases at V and 5 bases at J, with 12 bases between. Germline assignment: CDR1 KGHDR and CDR2 SFDVKD. The CDR3 protein is CATSAWGVDQPQHF. The CDR3 DNA sequence: TGTGCCACCAGTGCATGGGGGGTGGATCAGCCCCAGCATTTT.

A few counts support this clonotype. The chain employs TRBV12-3 or TRBV12-4 and TRBJ1-6, with unresolved D. Trimming removed 2 bases from V and 6 bases from J, with 5 bases in between. This CDR3 has 13 amino acids. The CDR3 nucleotides are TGTGCCAGCAGTTTAATCCGTAATTCACCCCTCCACTTT. Amino acids: CASSLIRNSPLHF.

This clonotype was counted a few times. The V and J genes are TRBV9 and TRBJ2-2; D unresolved. The ends were cut back, 6 bases at V and 5 bases at J, with 14 bases in the middle. Germline CDR1 and CDR2: SGDLS and YYNGEE. The CDR3 is 14 residues long. CDR3 coding DNA: TGTGCCAGCACCCGTTCTGCCCGAACCGGGGAGCTGTTTTTT. Residues: CASTRSARTGELFF.

A single count supports this clonotype. This sequence joins TRBV4-1 and TRBJ2-7; D possibly corresponds to TRBD2 (6 bases). CDR1 MGHRA and CDR2 YSYEKL come from the germline V gene. V was clipped by 1 base and J by 0 bases, with 10 bases between them. CDR3 size: 15 residues. The CDR3 sequence is CASSQVRRGSYEQYF. The CDR3 DNA follows: TGCGCCAGCAGCCAAGTGCGGCGGGGCTCCTACGAGCAGTACTTC.

The chain employs TRBV20-1 and TRBJ1-1; a possible D gene is TRBD1 (5 bases). Deletions cut 0 bases from V and 5 bases from J, with 16 bases between. This CDR3 contains 15 residues. Germline V CDR1 and CDR2: DFQATT, SNEGSKA (reference sequence). The DNA of the CDR3 is TGCAGTGCTAGAGATCACCTCAGGGAGGATACTGAAGCTTTCTTT. Translated: CSARDHLREDTEAFF.

The chain carries TRBV2 and TRBJ2-5; D perhaps matches TRBD2 (6 bases). Germline lookup yields CDR1 SNHLY and CDR2 FYNNEI. The V end lost 7 bases, the J end lost 3 bases, and 15 bases lay between the germline ends. This CDR3 is built from 14 residues. The CDR3 protein is CASTKRTGEETQYF. The CDR3 DNA follows: TGTGCCAGCACGAAACGAACGGGGGAAGAGACCCAGTACTTC.

The chain uses TRBV12-3 or TRBV12-4 and TRBJ2-3; weak D call: TRBD2 (6 bases). The V end was cut by 4 bases, the J end by 1 base, with 9 bases between. This CDR3 has 14 residues. CDR3 region: CASSYGTGTDTQYF. Written as DNA, the CDR3 is TGTGCCAGCAGTTATGGGACTGGCACAGATACGCAGTATTTT.

The table lists this clonotype with a few counts. This chain uses TRBV20-1 with TRBJ2-6, with D possibly being TRBD1 (6 bases). The CDR3 has 16 residues. Germline loops: CDR1 DFQATT, CDR2 SNEGSKA (reference sequence). The germline V and J ends were trimmed by 6 bases and 0 bases, with 15 bases remaining between them. CDR3 DNA sequence: TGCAGTGCCGCGACAGGTCGGCTCTCTGGGGCCAACGTCCTGACTTTC. Protein: CSAATGRLSGANVLTF.

The chain couples TRBV12-3 or TRBV12-4 to TRBJ1-3; no definite D call. The CDR3 sequence is 15 residues long. With 6 bases removed from V and 2 bases from J, the gap between germline ends came to 14 bases. CDR3 residues: CASSLAGLAGNTIYF. CDR3 bases: TGTGCCAGCAGCCTAGCCGGCTTGGCTGGAAACACCATATATTTT.

This clonotype has only a few counts. This sequence joins TRBV9 and TRBJ2-2, with D possibly matching TRBD2 (6 bases). Germline V gene sequence: CDR1 SGDLS, CDR2 YYNGEE. With 0 bases removed from V and 5 bases from J, the gap between germline ends came to 17 bases. The CDR3 runs to 17 residues. The CDR3 coding sequence is TGTGCCAGCAGCGTAGACTTCGGGGGAAGCGGAACCGGGGAGCTGTTTTTT. Translation gives CASSVDFGGSGTGELFF.

V and J are TRBV20-1 and TRBJ2-5; 7 nucleotides align to TRBD2. The CDR3 consists of 15 residues. V lost 3 bases to trimming and J lost 2 bases; unmatched junction nucleotides: 9. Germline V lookup: CDR1 DFQATT, CDR2 SNEGSKA (reference sequence). The CDR3 bases are TGCAGTGCTAGTCGCGCTAGCGGTGATCAAGAGACCCAGTACTTC. Its translation: CSASRASGDQETQYF.

V usage is TRBV7-6 and J usage is TRBJ2-2; D gene unclear. V lost 1 base and J lost 2, with 11 bases in between. In germline, CDR1 is SGHVS, CDR2 FNYEAQ. This CDR3 is 16 amino acids long. The CDR3 sequence is CASSLVVTLNTGELFF. The DNA of the CDR3 is TGTGCCAGCAGCTTAGTTGTGACACTCAACACCGGGGAGCTGTTTTTT.

The J gene is TRBJ1-6, the V gene TRBV28, with 9 bases fitting TRBD1. V trimming: 4 bases; J trimming: 5 bases; junction bases outside the gene matches: 6. This CDR3 is built from 16 residues. CDR1 and CDR2 from the germline V gene are MDHEN and SYDVKM. The DNA of the CDR3 is TGTGCCAGCAGTTCCACGGACAGGGGAAATAATTCACCCCTCCACTTT. Residues: CASSSTDRGNNSPLHF.

This clonotype was found a few times. The rearrangement links TRBV5-1 to TRBJ2-3; D might be TRBD1 or TRBD2, each matching 6 bases. Germline CDR1 and CDR2: SGHRS and YFSETQ. This CDR3 is built from 15 residues. Trimming shortened V by 4 bases and J by 6 bases, and 18 bases separated the two germline ends. The CDR3: CASSPNPTGGDTQYF. In nucleotides, the CDR3 is TGCGCCAGCAGCCCGAACCCGACAGGAGGGGATACGCAGTATTTT.

This rearrangement joins TRBV6-2 or TRBV6-3 to TRBJ1-4, with D unresolved. The CDR3 is 15 residues long. Trimming left V 4 bases short and J 5 bases short, with 14 bases between. Germline V gives CDR1 MNHEY, CDR2 SVGEGT. CDR3 protein: CASSSLRLGNEKLFF. CDR3 nucleotide sequence: TGTGCCAGCAGTTCCCTCCGACTGGGGAATGAAAAACTGTTTTTT.

This clonotype has a count of ten or more. The chain links TRBV5-6 to TRBJ2-1; a weak D match, TRBD1 (5 bases). The CDR3 spans 17 residues. Trimming shortened V by 2 bases and J by 7 bases, and 22 bases separated the two germline ends. Germline V gene sequence: CDR1 SGHDT, CDR2 YYEEEE. CDR3 residues: CASSFSVGQGLLNEQFF. As DNA, the CDR3 is TGTGCCAGCAGCTTCAGCGTAGGTCAGGGTTTATTGAATGAGCAGTTCTTC.

The rearrangement joins TRBV6-1 to TRBJ2-1; TRBD1 matches 10 bases. CDR1 and CDR2 from the germline V gene are MNHNS and SASEGT. CDR3 length: 17 residues. V lost 5 bases and J lost 7; bases outside the gene matches: 14. This CDR3 is CASSPRAGTGAGNEQFF. Written as DNA, the CDR3 is TGTGCCAGCAGTCCCAGGGCCGGGACAGGGGCGGGAAATGAGCAGTTCTTC.

This clonotype was detected only a few times. The V and J genes are TRBV5-1 and TRBJ2-1, with 14 bases matching TRBD2. J was trimmed by 12 bases and V by 4 bases; bases with no gene match: 9. Germline loops: CDR1 SGHRS, CDR2 YFSETQ. This CDR3 is built from 15 residues. The CDR3 loop reads CASSARLAGGLGQFF. Here the CDR3 DNA reads TGCGCCAGCAGCGCGAGACTAGCGGGGGGGCTTGGGCAGTTCTTC. The entire variable domain, with the rest obtained from reference TRBV5-1 and TRBJ2-1, is as follows: KAGVTQTPRYLIKTRGQQVTLSCSPISGHRSVSWYQQTPGQGLQFLFEYFSETQRNKGNFPGRFSGRQFSNSRSEMNVSTLELGDSALYLCASSARLAGGLGQFFGPGTRLTVL.

There are a few counts of this clonotype. The chain combines TRBV10-3 with TRBJ2-3; D is unclear. V lost 7 bases and J lost 6, with 8 bases in between. The germline V gene encodes CDR1 ENHRY and CDR2 SYGVKD. The CDR3 has 11 residues. DNA of the CDR3: TGTGCCATCAAAGTCAGTGATACGCAGTATTTT. Protein product: CAIKVSDTQYF.

The chain couples TRBV20-1 to TRBJ1-5; TRBD1 agrees at 10 bases. CDR3 length equals 14 residues. V was clipped by 1 base and J by 5 bases; unmatched bases: 2. The germline V gene has CDR1 DFQATT and CDR2 SNEGSKA (reference sequence). The CDR3: CSARGDRGYQPQHF. Here the CDR3 DNA reads TGCAGTGCTAGAGGGGACAGGGGATATCAGCCCCAGCATTTT.

This clonotype was seen at least ten times. V is TRBV12-3 or TRBV12-4 and J is TRBJ2-7, with 8 bases identical to TRBD2. The V and J ends lost 3 bases and 2 bases, in that order; junction bases with no gene match: 3. This CDR3 is 14 amino acids long. CDR3 DNA: TGTGCCAGCAGTTTTAGCGGGGTGCCCTACGAGCAGTACTTC. Translation: CASSFSGVPYEQYF.

This clonotype has a count of ten or more. CDR3 in DNA: TGCGCCAGCAGCTTGGAACCCCCCGGGACTAGCGGGAGATACTACGAGCAGTACTTC. It yields the protein CASSLEPPGTSGRYYEQYF. The rearrangement uses TRBV5-1 and TRBJ2-7; 14 bases fit TRBD2. Germline V gene sequence: CDR1 SGHRS, CDR2 YFSETQ. The CDR3 has 19 residues. The V segment lost 0 bases and the J segment 3 bases; nucleotides outside the gene matches: 11.

This clonotype was seen only a few times. The genes are TRBV5-1 and TRBJ2-1; maybe TRBD2 (5 bases). This CDR3 has 15 amino acids. With 1 base removed from V and 2 bases from J, the gap between germline ends came to 10 bases. Per the germline V gene, CDR1 is SGHRS and CDR2 is YFSETQ. CDR3 sequence: CASSLQEAPYNEQFF. As DNA, the CDR3 is TGCGCCAGCAGCTTGCAGGAGGCACCCTACAATGAGCAGTTCTTC.

V usage is TRBV20-1 and J usage is TRBJ1-6; 7 nucleotides line up with TRBD1. V lost 7 bases, J lost 1 base, and 7 bases stayed unmatched. The CDR3 spans 15 residues. Germline values: CDR1 DFQATT, CDR2 SNEGSKA (reference sequence). The CDR3 is CSGARGPSYNSPLHF. The CDR3 nucleotides read TGCAGTGGGGCGAGGGGGCCTTCCTATAATTCACCCCTCCACTTT.

This clonotype was counted only a few times. The chain is built from TRBV7-6 and TRBJ2-7; D is uncertain. V was cut by 1 base and J by 5 bases, with 12 bases left in between. Germline CDR1 and CDR2: SGHVS and FNYEAQ. The CDR3 has 14 amino acids. The CDR3 region is CASSLGRPGDEQYF. The CDR3 coding sequence is TGTGCCAGCAGCTTAGGACGACCCGGCGACGAGCAGTACTTC.

The chain recombines TRBV20-1 with TRBJ1-5; TRBD1 might be the D (6 bases). Germline-derived CDR1 and CDR2 are DFQATT and SNEGSKA (reference sequence). The CDR3 is made up of 13 amino acids. Trimming left V 3 bases short and J 5 bases short, with 11 bases between. This CDR3 reads CSARRGIDQPQHF. CDR3 nucleotides: TGCAGTGCTAGGAGGGGGATCGATCAGCCCCAGCATTTT.